This T cell receptor beta chain stems from a study of STAT3 mutations in large granular lymphocyte leukemia. About this clone itself: Its antigen is not identified.

The study's findings and limits: Variable sampling intervals and differing treatment regimens complicated linking therapy response to TCR clonal burden changes. At least one immunodominant TCR beta clonotype appeared in every T-cell large granular lymphocyte leukemia patient.

Around 40,000 productive templates were obtained per sample on average. TCRdb's copy holds only in-frame clones and misses some; the assay was immunoSEQ multiplex PCR. There are approximately 6,600 clones in the sample; 45% to 60% occur only once, and less than 80% lies in the top ten. V was clipped by 3 bases and J by 7 bases, with 16 bases between them. Germline V gene data show CDR1 as MNHNS and CDR2 as SASEGT. This CDR3 is 14 amino acids long. The receptor was derived from a boy aged 10-17 years with T-cell large granular lymphocyte leukemia. Some clones in this sample may be carry-over from other donors' samples. The V and J genes are TRBV6-1 and TRBJ2-7; no firm D call. Sequenced: peripheral blood mononuclear cells. CDR3 loop: CASSELFSGSEQYF. For the CDR3, the DNA is TGTGCCAGCAGTGAGCTATTCAGTGGCTCGGAGCAGTACTTC.